This T cell receptor beta chain is drawn from a study of cytomegalovirus exposure and HLA in healthy donors. Findings and limits, study-wide: For most TCR sequences rarity was the rule, although some public TCRs occurred in many donors. In a later analysis, at a false discovery rate of 0.05, under 20,000 TCR beta sequences matched HLA alleles.

CDR3 length: 14 residues. Germline-derived CDR1 and CDR2 are MNHEY and SMNVEV (reference sequence). The germline V and J ends were trimmed by 2 bases and 6 bases, with 11 bases remaining between them. Of note for this clone: The antigen is not known.

A multiplex PCR was run with 60 Vbeta primers and 13 Jbeta primers. Clones were sequenced by immunoSEQ multiplex PCR, and TCRdb holds only the in-frame ones, with some missing. Of under 200,000 clones in the sample, 84% were seen once. Healthy bone marrow donors made up the cohort. The rearrangement links TRBV27 to TRBJ2-1; D uncertain. This receptor was taken from a boy between 10 and 17 years old in good health and CMV-seronegative. Sample: PBMCs. Here the CDR3 reads CASSLRSGGNEQFF. CDR3 DNA: TGTGCCAGCAGTTTACGGTCCGGTGGCAATGAGCAGTTCTTC.